A single sample is the source of the 12 T cell receptor beta chains below, sequenced in a study of T-cell reconstitution after alpha-beta-depleted transplantation in children. For TCRbeta, the library was prepared with unique molecular identifiers. TCRdb reanalysed the PCR reads using MiXCR and keeps one entry per CDR3 protein. The repertoire holds more than 300,000 distinct CDR3 sequences, with about a sixth as singletons. The sequenced sample was PBMCs, mostly from graft donor cells, obtained 360 days after TCRalphabeta/CD19-depleted stem cell transplant. These receptors were collected from a male patient under 10 years old who had a stem cell transplant for acute lymphoblastic leukemia, so the T cells may come from the graft donor.

This clonotype was counted only a few times. The chain carries TRBV30 and TRBJ2-3; D remains ambiguous. V gave up 3 bases and J gave up 1 base, with 8 bases separating them. Germline values: CDR1 GTSNPN, CDR2 SVGIG (reference sequence). CDR3 size: 13 residues. CDR3 DNA sequence: TGTGCCTGGAGACAACCGGGCACAGATACGCAGTATTTT. Protein product: CAWRQPGTDTQYF.

There are many counts of this clonotype. The chain carries TRBV15 and TRBJ2-1; D ambiguous. This CDR3 is built from 14 residues. Germline V gene lookup returns CDR1 LNHNV and CDR2 YYDKDF (reference sequence). The ends were cut back, 8 bases at V and 4 bases at J, with 15 bases in the middle. The CDR3 loop reads CATQASLGYNEQFF. The CDR3, as DNA: TGTGCCACCCAGGCCAGCTTGGGGTACAATGAGCAGTTCTTC.

This clonotype was seen only a few times. V gene TRBV19 combines with J gene TRBJ1-1, with D maybe TRBD1 (5 bases). V lost 3 bases and J lost 1, with 12 bases in between. Germline CDR1 and CDR2: LNHDA and SQIVND (reference sequence). The CDR3 sequence is 15 residues long. In DNA form, the CDR3 reads TGTGCCAGTAGTATGGCATCCCAGGGGAACACTGAAGCTTTCTTT. Amino acids: CASSMASQGNTEAFF.

This clonotype was counted between two and nine times. This chain links TRBV6-5 with TRBJ2-5, with D hard to call. The germline V and J ends were trimmed by 2 bases and 4 bases, with 14 bases remaining between them. The CDR3 contains 15 residues. Germline lookup yields CDR1 MNHEY and CDR2 SVGAGI. CDR3 amino acids: CASSYDVAGRETQYF. The DNA of the CDR3 is TGTGCCAGCAGTTACGATGTGGCCGGGCGAGAGACCCAGTACTTC.

The gene calls are TRBV28 and TRBJ2-7; D might be TRBD2 (6 bases). This CDR3 comprises 15 residues. V lost 6 bases and J lost 2, with 17 bases in between. Germline CDR1 reads MDHEN; CDR2 reads SYDVKM. CDR3 loop: CASSSLAGRTYEQYF. CDR3 coding DNA: TGTGCCAGCAGCTCCCTCGCGGGAAGAACCTACGAGCAGTACTTC.

In this sample, this clonotype turned up a few times. V gene TRBV12-3 or TRBV12-4 combines with J gene TRBJ1-4; no reliable D call. The CDR3 extends over 14 amino acids. The ends were cut back, 3 bases at V and 3 bases at J, with 8 bases in the middle. The DNA for the CDR3 is TGTGCCAGCAGTTTTTCGGCAGCTAATGAAAAACTGTTTTTT. Protein sequence: CASSFSAANEKLFF.

By frequency in the sample, this clonotype is medium-sized. This chain uses TRBV28 with TRBJ2-6; D tentatively reads TRBD1 or TRBD2 (5 bases each). V gave up 6 bases and J gave up 0 bases, with 9 bases separating them. The germline V gene encodes CDR1 MDHEN and CDR2 SYDVKM. CDR3 length: 15 residues. CDR3 amino acids: CASSEGPSGANVLTF. The CDR3 DNA reads TGTGCCAGCAGCGAGGGACCCTCTGGGGCCAACGTCCTGACTTTC.

The chain has TRBV10-3 and TRBJ2-1; D may be TRBD2 (5 bases). V shed 3 bases and J shed 1 base, with 13 bases lying between them. CDR1 and CDR2 (germline): ENHRY, SYGVKD. The CDR3 has 16 residues. CDR3 coding DNA: TGTGCCATCAGTGAAGAGGGAGTGTCGTCCTACAATGAGCAGTTCTTC. Translation: CAISEEGVSSYNEQFF.

This clonotype was observed many times. The CDR3, as DNA: TGCAGCGCACTAACTAGTAGCTCCTACAATGAGCAGTTCTTC. Translation: CSALTSSSYNEQFF. The chain is built from TRBV29-1 and TRBJ2-1, with D tentatively TRBD2 (5 bases). CDR1 is SQVTM and CDR2 is ANQGSEA in the germline V gene. The CDR3 length is 14 residues. With 7 bases removed from V and 0 bases from J, the gap between germline ends came to 13 bases.

The genes are TRBV6-4 and TRBJ2-1; 8 bases match TRBD1. The CDR3 sequence is 16 residues long. V lost 2 bases and J lost 0; bases outside the gene matches: 3. Germline values: CDR1 MRHNA, CDR2 SNTAGT. CDR3 in amino acids: CASSDTDRGSYNEQFF. CDR3 bases: TGTGCCAGCAGTGACACCGACAGGGGCTCCTACAATGAGCAGTTCTTC.

This clonotype showed up just a few times. The chain carries TRBV7-2 and TRBJ2-7, with D hard to call. Trimming shortened V by 1 base and J by 2 bases, and 12 bases separated the two germline ends. Germline V gene lookup returns CDR1 SGHTA and CDR2 FQGNSA. The CDR3 is 15 residues long. Here the CDR3 DNA reads TGTGCCAGCAGCTTAGAAGTGCAGGAAACCTACGAGCAGTACTTC. Protein sequence: CASSLEVQETYEQYF.

This clonotype was observed at least ten times. The chain has TRBV4-1 and TRBJ2-5; 9 nucleotides agree with TRBD1. CDR1 is MGHRA, CDR2 YSYEKL, per germline. The CDR3 has 15 residues. The trim removed 3 bases at V and 4 bases at J, leaving 6 bases unmatched. The CDR3 DNA reads as TGCGCCAGCAGCCACCGGGACAGGGTTGGAGAGACCCAGTACTTC. Its protein product is CASSHRDRVGETQYF.